This TCR beta chain was captured in a study of T cells in Graves' hyperthyroidism and ophthalmopathy. The CDR3 sequence is 17 residues long. The germline V and J ends were trimmed by 0 bases and 4 bases, with 17 bases remaining between them. Germline V gives CDR1 SGHRS, CDR2 YFSETQ. This clonotype was recorded many times. The investigators amplified TCR beta CDR3 regions from RNA transcripts. Carried out on the TCR CDR3, a first-round RT-PCR used the HTBI primer set. TCRdb redid the calling of the multiplex PCR reads with MiXCR, one entry per CDR3 protein. The data contain a few hundred thousand distinct CDR3 sequences, approximately 19% of them seen just once; the ten biggest clones take up about 3.7%.

Material: blood. The TCR was taken from a woman aged 18 to 35 with Graves' hyperthyroidism. The V call is TRBV5-1, the J call TRBJ1-3; D perhaps matches TRBD1 (5 bases). The CDR3: CASSLEAGSFTGNTIYF. The CDR3 bases are TGCGCCAGCAGCTTGGAGGCAGGGTCATTTACCGGAAACACCATATATTTT.